These 11 T cell receptor beta chains originate from one sample sequenced in a study of T cells expressing NK-cell markers. Reanalyzing the 5' RACE reads, TCRdb keeps one entry per CDR3 protein, without DNA. The listing contains more than 250,000 distinct CDR3 sequences. Sample: blood T cells: a sorted CD56 or NKG2C T cell subset, CD4+ or CD8+ T cells, or bulk PBMC T cells (not recorded which). These receptors were obtained from a man aged 18 to 30 in good health.

J is TRBJ2-1 and V is TRBV7-9; TCRdb selects TRBD2, and the lack of DNA leaves this call unchecked. The germline V gene encodes CDR1 SEHNR and CDR2 FQNEAQ (reference sequence). The CDR3 spans 12 residues. The CDR3 region is CASSNGGGEQFF.

The chain uses TRBV14 and TRBJ2-3; TCRdb outputs TRBD2, but without DNA this stays unchecked. Germline V gene data show CDR1 as SGHDN and CDR2 as FVKESK. This CDR3 has 15 residues. The CDR3: CASSRLLASTDTQYF.

This rearrangement joins TRBV5-1 to TRBJ2-2. The CDR3 is made up of 14 amino acids. Germline V lookup: CDR1 SGHRS, CDR2 YFSETQ. CDR3 amino acids: CASREEFGTGELFF.

The chain links TRBV9 to TRBJ2-1. The CDR3 covers 15 residues. The germline CDR1 and CDR2 sequences are SGDLS and YYNGEE. The CDR3 here is CASSQDPTSYNEQFF.

The rearrangement joins TRBV24-1 to TRBJ2-2. CDR1 and CDR2 (germline): KGHDR, SFDVKD. The CDR3 extends over 13 amino acids. The CDR3 is CATSDSVTGELFF.

The chain combines TRBV20-1 with TRBJ2-7; checking the TCRdb D call of TRBD1 is not possible without DNA. CDR3 length: 13 residues. Germline CDR1 DFQATT, CDR2 SNEGSKA (reference sequence). The CDR3 here is CSARAGASYEQYF.

This rearrangement joins TRBV20-1 to TRBJ2-5; TCRdb's D gene call, TRBD1, goes unchecked for lack of DNA. The CDR3 runs to 13 residues. Looked up from germline, CDR1 is DFQATT and CDR2 is SNEGSKA (reference sequence). The chain's CDR3 is CSASQTARETQYF.

CDR3 sequence: CAISGGGYEQYF. V is TRBV10-3 and J is TRBJ2-7; with no DNA, the TCRdb D assignment of TRBD2 cannot be verified. The CDR3 covers 12 residues. CDR1 and CDR2 from the germline V gene are ENHRY and SYGVKD.

This rearrangement joins TRBV12-3 or TRBV12-4 to TRBJ2-1; TCRdb indicates TRBD2, and absent DNA this call remains unverified. The CDR3 is 15 residues long. The chain's CDR3 is CASTEGRNSYNEQFF.

V and J are TRBV30 and TRBJ2-2. CDR1 and CDR2 from the germline V gene are GTSNPN and SVGIG (reference sequence). There are 14 residues in the CDR3. CDR3 protein: CAWSMVANTGELFF.

V gene TRBV29-1 combines with J gene TRBJ2-1; TCRdb reports TRBD2, a call that lacks DNA to check it against. The CDR3 runs 15 residues. Germline V lookup: CDR1 SQVTM, CDR2 ANQGSEA. The CDR3 reads CSARGLASSYNEQFF.